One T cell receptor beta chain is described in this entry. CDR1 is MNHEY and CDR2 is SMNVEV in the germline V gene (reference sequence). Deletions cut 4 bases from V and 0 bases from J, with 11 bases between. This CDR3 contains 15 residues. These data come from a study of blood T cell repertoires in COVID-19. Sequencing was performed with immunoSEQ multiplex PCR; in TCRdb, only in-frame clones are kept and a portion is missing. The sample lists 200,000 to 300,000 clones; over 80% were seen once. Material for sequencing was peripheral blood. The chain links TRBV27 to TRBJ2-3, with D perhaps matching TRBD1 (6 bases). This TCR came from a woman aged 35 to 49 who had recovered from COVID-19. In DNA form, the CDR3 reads TGTGCCAGCAGTTCGGGACACCCTAGCACAGATACGCAGTATTTT. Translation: CASSSGHPSTDTQYF.